These T cell receptor beta chains were read from a single sample in a study of cytomegalovirus exposure and HLA in healthy donors. The protocol was immunoSEQ multiplex PCR, while the TCRdb copy is restricted to in-frame clones and leaves out a portion. The sample shows some 150,000 clones, around 73% of them seen only once. The sample taken for sequencing was PBMCs. The receptors derive from a human donor in good health. CDR3s include the opening cysteine and the closing phenylalanine or tryptophan. Fields, in order: D gene, J gene, clone size, V gene, CDR3 protein, CDR3 DNA. D genes are given only for firm matches. A clone size is listed for some rows: how often the clone was seen (once, few, many), or a class if it is expanded.

D gene: NA
J gene: TRBJ1-3
clone size: NA
V gene: TRBV7-8
CDR3 protein: CASSAYRVGNSGNTIYF
CDR3 DNA: TGTGCCAGCAGCGCTTACCGCGTTGGTAACTCTGGAAACACCATATATTTT

D gene: TRBD2
J gene: TRBJ2-2
clone size: NA
V gene: TRBV7-6
CDR3 protein: CASSPNREVWRPGELFF
CDR3 DNA: TGTGCCAGCAGCCCCAACCGGGAGGTTTGGAGGCCCGGGGAGCTGTTTTTT

D gene: TRBD1
J gene: TRBJ1-6
clone size: NA
V gene: TRBV19
CDR3 protein: CASSPTGGDSPLHF
CDR3 DNA: TGTGCCAGTAGTCCAACAGGGGGAGATTCACCCCTCCACTTT

D gene: NA
J gene: TRBJ2-7
clone size: NA
V gene: TRBV6-6
CDR3 protein: CASSYLGGGSEQYF
CDR3 DNA: TGTGCCAGCAGTTACCTTGGGGGGGGCAGCGAGCAGTACTTC

D gene: TRBD1
J gene: TRBJ1-2
clone size: NA
V gene: TRBV7-9
CDR3 protein: CASSFLGQGVYGYTF
CDR3 DNA: TGTGCCAGCAGCTTCTTAGGACAGGGGGTCTATGGCTACACCTTC

D gene: TRBD1
J gene: TRBJ1-1
clone size: NA
V gene: TRBV10-3
CDR3 protein: CAISERQGNTEAFF
CDR3 DNA: TGTGCCATCAGTGAGAGACAGGGGAACACTGAAGCTTTCTTT

D gene: TRBD1
J gene: TRBJ2-5
clone size: few
V gene: TRBV27
CDR3 protein: CASSLDRSQETQYF
CDR3 DNA: TGTGCCAGCAGCCTGGACAGGTCCCAAGAGACCCAGTACTTC

D gene: TRBD1
J gene: TRBJ2-5
clone size: NA
V gene: TRBV5-1
CDR3 protein: CASSLDRVGTQYF
CDR3 DNA: TGCGCCAGCAGTTTGGACAGGGTTGGGACCCAGTACTTC

D gene: NA
J gene: TRBJ1-5
clone size: NA
V gene: TRBV6-5
CDR3 protein: CASSPRGLSTQPQHF
CDR3 DNA: TGTGCCAGCAGTCCTAGGGGGTTATCGACCCAGCCCCAGCATTTT

D gene: NA
J gene: TRBJ2-2
clone size: NA
V gene: TRBV9
CDR3 protein: CASTAGSYTGELFF
CDR3 DNA: TGTGCCAGCACCGCGGGGAGTTACACCGGGGAGCTGTTTTTT

D gene: TRBD1
J gene: TRBJ1-1
clone size: NA
V gene: TRBV5-6
CDR3 protein: CASSSSGTGWTEAFF
CDR3 DNA: TGTGCCAGCAGCTCATCCGGGACAGGGTGGACTGAAGCTTTCTTT

D gene: TRBD2
J gene: TRBJ2-1
clone size: NA
V gene: TRBV7-9
CDR3 protein: CASSIEAGVFFF
CDR3 DNA: TGTGCCAGCAGCATCGAAGCGGGAGTTTTCTTCTTC

D gene: NA
J gene: TRBJ2-3
clone size: NA
V gene: TRBV6-1
CDR3 protein: CASSETSRLVESTDTQYF
CDR3 DNA: TGTGCCAGCAGTGAAACGTCCAGACTAGTAGAGAGCACAGATACGCAGTATTTT

D gene: NA
J gene: TRBJ1-2
clone size: NA
V gene: TRBV6-1
CDR3 protein: CASSGGDGYTF
CDR3 DNA: TGTGCCAGCTCGGGGGGCGATGGCTACACCTTC

D gene: NA
J gene: TRBJ2-3
clone size: NA
V gene: TRBV13
CDR3 protein: CASSFRGSTDTQYF
CDR3 DNA: TGTGCCAGCAGCTTCCGGGGGAGCACAGATACGCAGTATTTT